Sequencing of this T cell receptor (beta chain) was carried out in a study of blood T cell repertoires in COVID-19. This CDR3 is 15 amino acids long. Germline lookup yields CDR1 SGDLS and CDR2 YYNGEE. V lost 4 bases and J lost 1, with 13 bases in between. Using immunoSEQ multiplex PCR, the repertoire was profiled, and TCRdb retains in-frame clones only, with some absent. The sample includes around 250,000 clones, less than 85% seen only once; the top ten take around 4.5%. The sequence was collected from a man in his sixties who had recovered from COVID-19. The sample consisted of peripheral blood. This sequence joins TRBV9 and TRBJ2-3; perhaps TRBD1 as D (6 bases). The CDR3 region is CASSPRTARTDTQYF. The CDR3 region has the DNA TGTGCCAGCAGCCCGCGGACAGCGCGCACAGATACGCAGTATTTT.